These 25 T cell receptor beta chains originate from one sample sequenced in a study of TIL therapy for anti-PD-1-resistant metastatic lung cancer. Described time point: pre-treatment sample, taken before nivolumab and TIL therapy. The immunoSEQ assay was v3. Here immunoSEQ multiplex PCR was the method, and the copy in TCRdb shows in-frame clones only, minus some. The profile shows about 19,000 clones, around 79% of them singletons. The sequences come from blood, collected at baseline. The receptors derive from a person aged 25 to 80 with non-small cell lung cancer.

The J gene is TRBJ2-3, the V gene TRBV28; maybe TRBD2 (6 bases). CDR3 length equals 14 residues. V lost 3 bases to trimming and J lost 6 bases, with 13 bases between them. Germline CDR1 MDHEN, CDR2 SYDVKM. In DNA form, the CDR3 reads TGTGCCAGCAGTTTTGGAGGGTCGGGCGATACGCAGTATTTT. It translates to CASSFGGSGDTQYF. The variable domain in full, with the rest retrieved from reference TRBV28 and TRBJ2-3, is DVKVTQSSRYLVKRTGEKVFLECVQDMDHENMFWYRQDPGLGLRLIYFSYDVKMKEKGDIPEGYSVSREKKERFSLILESASTNQTSMYLCASSFGGSGDTQYFGPGTRLTVL.

The chain links TRBV19 to TRBJ1-1; possibly TRBD1 for D (5 bases). The germline gives CDR1 LNHDA, CDR2 SQIVND (reference sequence). This CDR3 is 15 amino acids long. The V end lost 4 bases, the J end lost 1 base, and 13 bases lay between the germline ends. In DNA, the CDR3 is TGTGCCAGTAGTAATCAGGGACCTAAGAACACTGAAGCTTTCTTT. This gives the protein CASSNQGPKNTEAFF.

V usage is TRBV29-1 and J usage is TRBJ2-7; D uncertain. This CDR3 spans 13 amino acids. Trimming took 6 bases from V and 2 from J, leaving 14 bases between them. From germline, CDR1 is SQVTM and CDR2 ANQGSEA. The CDR3 nucleotides are TGCAGCGTCGCCGCCAAGGACCCCTACGAGCAGTACTTC. Translation: CSVAAKDPYEQYF.

V and J are TRBV27 and TRBJ2-1; D is unclear. Trimming removed 5 bases from V and 4 bases from J, with 15 bases in between. The CDR3 covers 15 residues. Germline-derived CDR1 and CDR2 are MNHEY and SMNVEV (reference sequence). The CDR3 spells CASSPDPWGYNEQFF. CDR3 in DNA: TGTGCCAGCAGTCCGGACCCCTGGGGTTACAATGAGCAGTTCTTC.

This chain connects TRBV29-1 to TRBJ1-1, with D possibly matching TRBD1 (6 bases). V was clipped by 0 bases and J by 13 bases, with 21 bases between them. Germline V CDR1 and CDR2: SQVTM, ANQGSEA. This CDR3 contains 14 residues. This CDR3 is CSVEDRGAGGFGFF. In nucleotides, the CDR3 is TGCAGCGTTGAAGATCGGGGGGCCGGAGGATTCGGTTTCTTT.

V usage is TRBV6-5 and J usage is TRBJ2-7, with TRBD2 as a possible D gene (6 bases). The germline CDR1 and CDR2 sequences are MNHEY and SVGAGI. Trimming shortened V by 6 bases and J by 0 bases, and 9 bases separated the two germline ends. The CDR3 is 13 amino acids. The DNA for the CDR3 is TGTGCCAGCAGGGGGGGAGGCTCCTACGAGCAGTACTTC. Protein product: CASRGGGSYEQYF.

This chain uses TRBV19 with TRBJ2-3; TRBD2 agrees at 11 bases. CDR1 and CDR2 from the germline V gene are LNHDA and SQIVND (reference sequence). The CDR3 totals 14 residues. Unmatched junction bases numbered 4, after V lost 5 bases and J lost 6 bases. This CDR3 is CASSVLAGADTQYF. The CDR3 DNA reads TGTGCCAGTAGTGTACTAGCGGGGGCGGATACGCAGTATTTT.

In regard to this clone: This likely comes from a read error, as the CDR3 has no conserved phenylalanine or tryptophan at its end. The rearrangement joins TRBV15 to TRBJ1-2, with 7 nucleotides matching TRBD1. V shed 0 bases, J shed 0 bases, and the junction held 7 bases outside the gene matches. The CDR3 loop spans 17 amino acids. Germline-derived CDR1 and CDR2 are LNHNV and YYDKDF (reference sequence). CDR3 coding DNA: TGTGCCACCAGCAGAGATCTGGGGGACAGTCCTAACTATGGCTACACCTCC. It translates to CATSRDLGDSPNYGYTS.

This clone has a single count. The chain couples TRBV18 to TRBJ1-1, with D possibly TRBD1 on 6 matching bases. Looked up from germline, CDR1 is KGHSH and CDR2 is LQKENI. The CDR3 totals 15 residues. The V end lost 2 bases, the J end lost 0 bases, and 10 bases lay between the germline ends. CDR3 amino acids: CASSPSGGLNTEAFF. DNA for the CDR3: TGTGCCAGCTCACCATCCGGGGGCTTGAACACTGAAGCTTTCTTT. Looking up the rest from reference TRBV18 and TRBJ1-1 gives the full variable domain: NAGVMQNPRHLVRRRGQEARLRCSPMKGHSHVYWYRQLPEEGLKFMVYLQKENIIDESGMPKERFSAEFPKEGPSILRIQQVVRGDSAAYFCASSPSGGLNTEAFFGQGTRLTVV.

This rearrangement joins TRBV27 to TRBJ2-1; D gene ambiguous. The CDR3 totals 13 residues. Germline V gene sequence: CDR1 MNHEY, CDR2 SMNVEV (reference sequence). Trimming pared 6 bases from V and 4 bases from J, leaving 10 bases between. In DNA, the CDR3 is TGTGCCAGCAGCCCCACCCCTTACAATGAGCAGTTCTTC. Protein sequence: CASSPTPYNEQFF.

CDR3 sequence: CATSDHRTGVRQFF. Here the CDR3 DNA reads TGTGCCACCAGTGACCACCGGACAGGGGTTCGGCAGTTCTTC. This chain uses TRBV24-1 with TRBJ2-1; 9 bases line up with TRBD1. This CDR3 has 14 amino acids. J was trimmed by 12 bases and V by 4 bases; bases with no gene match: 9. CDR1 and CDR2 (germline): KGHDR, SFDVKD.

The chain recombines TRBV28 with TRBJ2-7; maybe TRBD2 (6 bases). This CDR3 has 12 residues. The V gene lost 6 bases and the J gene lost 7 bases, with 13 bases spanning the gap. Germline V gene sequence: CDR1 MDHEN, CDR2 SYDVKM. The chain's CDR3 is CASRSGTLEQYF. CDR3 DNA sequence: TGTGCCAGCAGATCCGGGACTCTTGAGCAGTACTTC.

The chain recombines TRBV20-1 with TRBJ1-5, with 7 bases lining up with TRBD1. Trimming removed 3 bases from V and 3 bases from J; junction bases left unmatched: 11. Looked up from germline, CDR1 is DFQATT and CDR2 is SNEGSKA (reference sequence). The CDR3 runs to 16 residues. The DNA of the CDR3 is TGCAGTGCTAGTAGCAGGGGGAGTCGAAACAATCAGCCCCAGCATTTT. This translates into CSASSRGSRNNQPQHF.

The gene calls are TRBV13 and TRBJ2-3; D not certain. CDR1 and CDR2 (germline): PRHDT, FYEKMQ (reference sequence). V gave up 0 bases and J gave up 6 bases, with 7 bases separating them. This CDR3 comprises 13 residues. The CDR3 protein is CASSLGSGDTQYF. CDR3 nucleotides: TGTGCCAGCAGCTTAGGATCGGGCGATACGCAGTATTTT.

The J gene is TRBJ2-2, the V gene TRBV24-1; D is perhaps TRBD1 or TRBD2 (5 bases each). The CDR3 runs 13 residues. Germline CDR1 reads KGHDR; CDR2 reads SFDVKD. Trimming took 9 bases from V and 6 from J, leaving 13 bases between them. CDR3 loop: CATRSGLSGELFF. The CDR3, as DNA: TGTGCCACCCGGTCGGGGCTGTCCGGGGAGCTGTTTTTT.

A few counts support this clone. V is TRBV5-6 and J is TRBJ1-2, with 8 nucleotides matching TRBD1. This CDR3 comprises 14 residues. V shed 4 bases and J 7 bases; nucleotides not matched to a gene: 9. Germline V gives CDR1 SGHDT, CDR2 YYEEEE. DNA of the CDR3: TGTGCCAGCAGCCCGGATGTACAGGGGGGTGGCTACACCTTC. Amino acids: CASSPDVQGGGYTF. Full variable domain (rest looked up from reference TRBV5-6 and TRBJ1-2): DAGVTQSPTHLIKTRGQQVTLRCSPKSGHDTVSWYQQALGQGPQFIFQYYEEEERQRGNFPDRFSGHQFPNYSSELNVNALLLGDSALYLCASSPDVQGGGYTFGSGTRLTVV.

J is TRBJ2-1 and V is TRBV3-1 (or the pseudogene TRBV3-2); 7 nucleotides agree with TRBD2. Germline CDR1 and CDR2: LGHDT and YNNKEL (reference sequence). The CDR3 loop spans 18 amino acids. Trimming took 1 base from V and 1 from J; bases not matched to a gene: 10. The CDR3 bases are TGTGCCAGCAGCCAAGCGGGACTATTCCAAAGTTCCTACAATGAGCAGTTCTTC. It encodes CASSQAGLFQSSYNEQFF.

The rearrangement uses TRBV11-3 and TRBJ1-2; the D gene is possibly TRBD1 (6 bases). Trimming took 2 bases from V and 4 from J, leaving 23 bases between them. This CDR3 spans 18 amino acids. Germline V gene data show CDR1 as SGHNT and CDR2 as YENEEA. The CDR3 loop reads CASSLPLYGGHRVYGYTF. The DNA of the CDR3 is TGTGCCAGCAGCTTACCTTTGTATGGGGGGCATAGGGTCTATGGCTACACCTTC. The complete variable domain, with remaining parts taken from reference TRBV11-3 and TRBJ1-2, reads EAGVVQSPRYKIIEKKQPVAFWCNPISGHNTLYWYLQNLGQGPELLIRYENEEAVDDSQLPKDRFSAERLKGVDSTLKIQPAELGDSAVYLCASSLPLYGGHRVYGYTFGSGTRLTVV.

The chain recombines TRBV19 with TRBJ2-7; 9 nucleotides align to TRBD1. The CDR3 covers 14 residues. V was pared by 10 bases and J by 2 bases, with 9 bases of the junction left unmatched. CDR1 and CDR2 (germline): LNHDA, SQIVND (reference sequence). The CDR3 nucleotides read TGTGCCACCACGGTCGGGACAGGGACCTACGAGCAGTACTTC. Translation gives CATTVGTGTYEQYF. The variable domain in full, completed from reference TRBV19 and TRBJ2-7, reads DGGITQSPKYLFRKEGQNVTLSCEQNLNHDAMYWYRQDPGQGLRLIYYSQIVNDFQKGDIAEGYSVSREKKESFPLTVTSAQKNPTAFYLCATTVGTGTYEQYFGPGTRLTVT.

V gene TRBV3-1 (or the pseudogene TRBV3-2) combines with J gene TRBJ2-5; 13 bases line up with TRBD2. Per germline, CDR1 LGHDT and CDR2 YNNKEL (reference sequence). CDR3 length: 16 amino acids. With 3 bases clipped from V and 5 bases from J, the junction kept 6 bases outside the gene matches. As DNA, the CDR3 is TGTGCCAGCAGCCACGAACTAGCGGGGGGGCGGGAGACCCAGTACTTC. The encoded protein is CASSHELAGGRETQYF.

This clone appeared a single time. V usage is TRBV3-1 (or the pseudogene TRBV3-2) and J usage is TRBJ2-5; D not certain. The CDR3 covers 13 residues. Germline V lookup: CDR1 LGHDT, CDR2 YNNKEL (reference sequence). Trimming stripped 1 base from V and 5 bases from J, with 8 bases between. CDR3 bases: TGTGCCAGCAGCCAAGGCGTCAGGGAGACCCAGTACTTC. Translation gives CASSQGVRETQYF.

This clone was detected a few times. The chain uses TRBV7-6 and TRBJ1-1, with 12 bases matching TRBD1. V lost 4 bases to trimming and J lost 0 bases; unmatched junction nucleotides: 18. The CDR3 sequence is 21 residues long. Germline V gives CDR1 SGHVS, CDR2 FNYEAQ. Here the CDR3 reads CASSSSPGTGGGRFLNTEAFF. CDR3 DNA: TGTGCCAGCAGCTCGAGCCCCGGGACAGGGGGCGGGAGATTTTTGAACACTGAAGCTTTCTTT.

The chain uses TRBV28 and TRBJ1-2; the D is unclear. Per the germline V gene, CDR1 is MDHEN and CDR2 is SYDVKM. This CDR3 spans 15 amino acids. V shed 4 bases and J shed 5 bases, with 17 bases lying between them. The CDR3 sequence: CASSSYRKALYGYTF. CDR3 nucleotides: TGTGCCAGCAGTTCCTATAGAAAGGCCCTATATGGCTACACCTTC.

The chain employs TRBV9 and TRBJ1-5; D perhaps matches TRBD1 (6 bases). Germline CDR1 is SGDLS and CDR2 is YYNGEE. This CDR3 spans 14 amino acids. V lost 3 bases, J lost 3 bases, and 10 bases lay in between. The CDR3 spells CASSGGGPNQPQHF. CDR3 DNA: TGTGCCAGCAGCGGAGGGGGACCCAATCAGCCCCAGCATTTT.

This sequence joins TRBV6-5 and TRBJ2-5; TRBD1 matches 7 bases. There are 13 residues in the CDR3. With 6 bases clipped from V and 1 base from J, the junction kept 2 bases outside the gene matches. In germline, CDR1 is MNHEY, CDR2 SVGAGI. This CDR3 reads CASRGQTQETQYF. CDR3 bases: TGTGCCAGCAGGGGACAGACCCAAGAGACCCAGTACTTC.